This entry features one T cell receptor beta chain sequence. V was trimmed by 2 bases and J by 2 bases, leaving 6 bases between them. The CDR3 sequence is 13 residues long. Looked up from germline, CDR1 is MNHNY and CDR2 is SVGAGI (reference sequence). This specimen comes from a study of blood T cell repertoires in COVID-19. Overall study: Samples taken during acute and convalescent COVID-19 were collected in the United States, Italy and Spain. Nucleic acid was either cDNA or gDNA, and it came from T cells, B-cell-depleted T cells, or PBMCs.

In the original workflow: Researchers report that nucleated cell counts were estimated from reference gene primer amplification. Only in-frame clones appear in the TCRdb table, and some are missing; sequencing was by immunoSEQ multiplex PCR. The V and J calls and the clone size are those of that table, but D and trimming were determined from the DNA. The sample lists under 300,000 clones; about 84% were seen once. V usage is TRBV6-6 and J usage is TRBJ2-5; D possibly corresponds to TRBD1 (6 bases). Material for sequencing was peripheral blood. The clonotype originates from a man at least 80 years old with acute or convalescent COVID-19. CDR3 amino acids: CASSYGQQETQYF. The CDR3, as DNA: TGTGCCAGCAGTTACGGACAGCAAGAGACCCAGTACTTC.